This T cell receptor beta chain originates from a study of cytomegalovirus exposure and HLA in healthy donors. About the study: Of several hundred genotyped donors, 65% to 85% clustered with self-reported Caucasian donors. Study-wide points: Some TCR beta chains (about 180 of them) were listed as cytomegalovirus-associated.

This CDR3 contains 12 residues. Trimming stripped 7 bases from V and 7 bases from J, with 11 bases between. Germline V CDR1 and CDR2: SGHTS, YDEGEE. Concerning this clone: Its antigen is currently unknown.

The primer mix had 60 Vbeta and 13 Jbeta primers. Measured with immunoSEQ multiplex PCR; TCRdb has only the in-frame clones, and not every one. The sample shows approximately 200,000 clones, 79% of them seen only once. This receptor was taken from a girl aged 5 to 17 in good health and CMV-seropositive. The chain employs TRBV5-8 and TRBJ1-4; D is unresolved. The sample comprised PBMCs. The CDR3 sequence is CASQRFGEKLFF. Here the CDR3 DNA reads TGTGCCAGCCAGAGGTTCGGTGAAAAACTGTTTTTT.